Listed below are T cell receptor beta chains from one sample, sequenced in a study of Graves' ophthalmopathy and Graves' hyperthyroidism. TCRdb used MiXCR to reprocess the multiplex PCR reads, holding one entry per CDR3 protein. Among 300,000 to 500,000 distinct CDR3 sequences, roughly 15% were seen once, and the ten largest hold 5.5% to 8%. Sample: peripheral blood. The receptors were sampled from a woman aged 18-30 years with stable Graves' hyperthyroidism. CDR3s include the opening cysteine and the closing phenylalanine or tryptophan. D genes are given only for firm matches. Where a row states a size, it is once, few, many or the class of an expanded clone; other rows omit it.

TRBV6-1,many,TRBJ2-6,-,CASSHREAGANVLTF,TGTGCCAGCAGCCACAGGGAGGCTGGGGCCAACGTCCTGACTTTC
TRBV18,many,TRBJ1-5,-,CASGHSRNQPQHF,TGTGCCAGTGGACACAGCCGCAATCAGCCCCAGCATTTT
TRBV6-1,once,TRBJ1-1,TRBD1,CASQYRGRTEAFF,TGTGCCAGTCAATACAGGGGACGGACTGAAGCTTTCTTT
TRBV2,many,TRBJ2-5,-,CASRDGRYQETQYF,TGTGCCAGCAGAGATGGACGGTACCAAGAGACCCAGTACTTC
TRBV9,-,TRBJ2-7,-,CASSVEWDHEQYF,TGTGCCAGCAGCGTAGAGTGGGACCACGAGCAGTACTTC
TRBV15,many,TRBJ2-2,TRBD1,CATSRDGQETGELFF,TGTGCCACCAGCAGAGATGGACAGGAGACCGGGGAGCTGTTTTTT
TRBV29-1,many,TRBJ1-1,-,CSPVGVYTEAFF,TGCAGCCCCGTGGGGGTCTACACTGAAGCTTTCTTT
TRBV12-3/TRBV12-4,many,TRBJ1-1,-,CASRFSWPYPSDEAFF,TGTGCCAGCAGGTTTTCCTGGCCCTACCCCTCTGACGAAGCTTTCTTT
TRBV6-2/TRBV6-3,many,TRBJ2-5,-,CASSRTAGRQETQYF,TGTGCCAGCAGTCGGACCGCGGGCAGACAAGAGACCCAGTACTTC
TRBV27,many,TRBJ1-5,-,CASSRTGLYQPQHF,TGTGCCAGCAGCCGAACAGGGTTGTATCAGCCCCAGCATTTT
TRBV6-2/TRBV6-3,-,TRBJ1-2,-,CASSSVGGSGYTF,TGTGCCAGCAGTTCCGTAGGAGGGTCTGGCTACACCTTC
TRBV20-1,many,TRBJ2-5,-,CSARVRGLETQYF,TGCAGTGCTAGAGTACGGGGGCTGGAGACCCAGTACTTC
TRBV14,few,TRBJ2-2,TRBD2,CASSLFRGANTGELFF,TGTGCCAGCAGCCTATTCCGGGGGGCGAACACCGGGGAGCTGTTTTTT
TRBV7-6,-,TRBJ1-6,-,CASSPGRGQDNSPLHF,TGTGCCAGCAGCCCTGGTAGGGGACAAGATAATTCACCCCTCCACTTT
TRBV12-3/TRBV12-4,many,TRBJ2-2,TRBD1,CASSDRGITGELFF,TGTGCCAGCAGTGACAGGGGCATCACCGGGGAGCTGTTTTTT
TRBV10-3,many,TRBJ2-2,TRBD1,CAISLTGVGTGELFF,TGTGCCATCAGCTTGACAGGGGTCGGCACCGGGGAGCTGTTTTTT
TRBV11-1,-,TRBJ2-5,-,CASAAGSYQETQYF,TGTGCCAGCGCCGCCGGTAGTTACCAAGAGACCCAGTACTTC
TRBV11-2,many,TRBJ1-5,-,CASSNTRSNQPQHF,TGTGCCAGCAGCAACACAAGGAGCAATCAGCCCCAGCATTTT
TRBV12-3/TRBV12-4,many,TRBJ2-2,TRBD2,CASSRLAGPNTGELFF,TGTGCCAGCAGTCGACTAGCGGGTCCGAACACCGGGGAGCTGTTTTTT
TRBV12-3/TRBV12-4,many,TRBJ2-5,TRBD2,CASSPHPGLAGEETQYF,TGTGCCAGCAGCCCACACCCCGGACTAGCGGGGGAGGAGACCCAGTACTTC
TRBV5-1,-,TRBJ1-1,-,CASTPGGPNTEAFF,TGCGCCAGCACCCCTGGGGGCCCGAACACTGAAGCTTTCTTT
TRBV11-2,-,TRBJ1-5,-,CASSRVGGLSNQPQHF,TGTGCCAGCAGCCGAGTTGGGGGGCTGAGCAATCAGCCCCAGCATTTT